The 20 T cell receptor beta chains in this list originate from one sample, sequenced in a study of T cells after yellow fever vaccination. MiXCR, run by TCRdb on the 5' RACE reads, gives a single entry per CDR3 protein. The table has 35,000 to 55,000 distinct CDR3 sequences, around 6.4% seen once. The sample was PBMCs, either bulk or a sorted T-cell subset (CD4+, CD8+, memory, or dextramer-sorted; not recorded which), taken 45 days after the yellow fever booster vaccination. Receptors were obtained from a man aged 25-45 years who received the YFV17D yellow fever vaccine.

As concerns this clonotype: A junction end diverges from the germline sequence, so it may reflect a read error. The V gene is TRBV12-3 or TRBV12-4, the J gene TRBJ2-1; 12 positions agree with TRBD2. The CDR3 loop spans 18 amino acids. The CDR3 DNA follows: TGTGCCTGCAGTACGACTAGCGGGAGAGTAGGACTCTACAATGAGCAGTTCTTC. This gives the protein CACSTTSGRVGLYNEQFF.

This clonotype was seen a handful of times. The DNA of the CDR3 is TGTGCCAGCAGTTTATCGTACTTGGGGGGGACTGGGGCCAACGTCCTGACTTTC. Its protein is CASSLSYLGGTGANVLTF. The J gene is TRBJ2-6, the V gene TRBV28, with TRBD2 matching 7 bases. This CDR3 is 18 amino acids long. J was trimmed by 2 bases and V by 1 base; bases with no gene match: 8. Germline V gene lookup returns CDR1 MDHEN and CDR2 SYDVKM.

There are many counts of this clonotype. The rearrangement joins TRBV7-6 to TRBJ2-3; TRBD1 agrees at 8 bases. Germline V gene sequence: CDR1 SGHVS, CDR2 FNYEAQ. This CDR3 region has 16 residues. V was clipped by 5 bases and J by 3 bases; unmatched bases: 10. CDR3 amino acids: CASSARTGPGTDTQYF. The CDR3 DNA reads as TGTGCCAGCAGCGCGCGGACAGGGCCTGGGACAGATACGCAGTATTTT.

This clonotype has ten or more counts. This chain links TRBV12-3 or TRBV12-4 with TRBJ1-1, with 7 bases identical to TRBD1. The CDR3 covers 12 residues. Trimming cost V 10 bases and J 5 bases; bases outside gene matches: 7. Here the CDR3 reads CATGQPPTEAFF. The CDR3 DNA is TGTGCCACGGGACAGCCACCAACTGAAGCTTTCTTT.

The sample holds many counts of this clonotype. This chain uses TRBV7-2 with TRBJ2-3; D not resolved. Germline-derived CDR1 and CDR2 are SGHTA and FQGNSA. This CDR3 is 14 amino acids long. V was cut by 3 bases and J by 2 bases, with 9 bases left in between. The CDR3 spells CASSFGGATDTQYF. The CDR3 DNA follows: TGTGCCAGCAGCTTTGGCGGTGCCACAGATACGCAGTATTTT. The full variable domain, completed using reference TRBV7-2 and TRBJ2-3, is GAGVSQSPSNKVTEKGKDVELRCDPISGHTALYWYRQSLGQGLEFLIYFQGNSAPDKSGLPSDRFSAERTGGSVSTLTIQRTQQEDSAVYLCASSFGGATDTQYFGPGTRLTVL.

The table lists this clonotype with a few counts. This chain connects TRBV18 to TRBJ2-6; D not certain. Trimming removed 3 bases from V and 6 bases from J, with 9 bases in between. Germline assignment: CDR1 KGHSH and CDR2 LQKENI. This CDR3 has 14 amino acids. In DNA form, the CDR3 reads TGTGCCAGCTCACCCCCATCGGAGGCCAACGTCCTGACTTTC. Its protein is CASSPPSEANVLTF.

This chain connects TRBV10-3 to TRBJ2-7, with D hard to call. V was pared by 10 bases and J by 0 bases, with 13 bases between. CDR1 is ENHRY and CDR2 is SYGVKD in the germline V gene. The CDR3 length is 13 residues. The CDR3 sequence is CATRTFSSYEQYF. CDR3 bases: TGTGCCACCAGGACCTTCAGCTCCTACGAGCAGTACTTC.

V and J are TRBV6-1 and TRBJ2-7; the match to TRBD1 covers 8 bases. Germline V gene data show CDR1 as MNHNS and CDR2 as SASEGT. The CDR3 loop spans 16 amino acids. The ends lost 8 bases at V and 4 bases at J; junction bases unmatched: 16. The CDR3 protein is CASGAKQGVRWYEQYF. The DNA for the CDR3 is TGTGCCAGCGGCGCTAAACAGGGGGTTCGTTGGTACGAGCAGTACTTC.

The CDR3 loop reads CASSFPLSGRVTYEQYF. CDR3 nucleotides: TGTGCCAGCAGTTTCCCCCTCAGCGGGAGGGTGACCTACGAGCAGTACTTC. The V gene is TRBV28, the J gene TRBJ2-7, with 10 bases lining up with TRBD2. This CDR3 region has 17 residues. Germline CDR1 MDHEN, CDR2 SYDVKM. Trimming took 3 bases from V and 2 from J; bases not matched to a gene: 10. The whole variable domain, remainder taken from reference TRBV28 and TRBJ2-7, is DVKVTQSSRYLVKRTGEKVFLECVQDMDHENMFWYRQDPGLGLRLIYFSYDVKMKEKGDIPEGYSVSREKKERFSLILESASTNQTSMYLCASSFPLSGRVTYEQYFGPGTRLTVT.

This clonotype was picked up many times. This sequence joins TRBV6-1 and TRBJ2-2; a possible D gene is TRBD2 (6 bases). V lost 6 bases to trimming and J lost 4 bases, with 15 bases between them. The germline CDR1 and CDR2 sequences are MNHNS and SASEGT. This CDR3 has 15 residues. This CDR3 is CASRKAAGSTGELFF. The CDR3 coding sequence is TGTGCCAGCAGAAAAGCGGCGGGGAGCACCGGGGAGCTGTTTTTT.

In regard to this clonotype: An end of the junction does not agree with germline; a read error may underlie this. The chain couples TRBV2 to TRBJ2-7; D unresolved. The CDR3 covers 12 residues. Germline V gene lookup returns CDR1 SNHLY and CDR2 FYNNEI. The CDR3 sequence is CASSVGGYERYF. DNA of the CDR3: TGTGCCAGCAGTGTGGGTGGTTACGAGCGGTACTTC.

This clonotype was observed at least ten times. This rearrangement joins TRBV6-2 or TRBV6-3 to TRBJ1-1; perhaps TRBD1 as D (5 bases). The CDR3 length is 14 residues. Trimming stripped 2 bases from V and 4 bases from J, with 11 bases between. Germline lookup yields CDR1 MNHEY and CDR2 SVGEGT. As DNA, the CDR3 is TGTGCCAGCAGTTACCGGGACGTCTCCACTGAAGCTTTCTTT. Its translation: CASSYRDVSTEAFF.

This chain connects TRBV7-2 to TRBJ2-4, with 9 positions matching TRBD1. The V segment lost 5 bases and the J segment 6 bases; nucleotides outside the gene matches: 8. The germline CDR1 and CDR2 sequences are SGHTA and FQGNSA. The CDR3 covers 15 residues. CDR3 amino acids: CASSQALGQGNIQYF. CDR3 sequence (DNA): TGTGCCAGCAGCCAAGCTCTGGGACAGGGAAACATTCAGTACTTC.

This clonotype was picked up many times. This chain connects TRBV6-2 or TRBV6-3 to TRBJ2-1; 10 nucleotides match TRBD2. J was trimmed by 6 bases and V by 0 bases; bases with no gene match: 14. The CDR3 runs 19 residues. CDR1 is MNHEY and CDR2 is SVGEGT in the germline V gene. This CDR3 is CASSYSKLGISGRVNEQFF. DNA of the CDR3: TGTGCCAGCAGTTACTCGAAGTTAGGTATCAGCGGGAGGGTCAATGAGCAGTTCTTC.

This sequence joins TRBV5-4 and TRBJ1-4; D ambiguous. The germline V and J ends were trimmed by 0 bases and 8 bases, with 8 bases remaining between them. The CDR3 extends over 13 amino acids. Germline CDR1 SGHNT, CDR2 YYREEE (reference sequence). The CDR3 nucleotides are TGTGCCAGCAGCTTGGGAGGGTCCGAAAAACTGTTTTTT. Translating gives CASSLGGSEKLFF.

At least ten counts were recorded for this clonotype. The V gene is TRBV5-6, the J gene TRBJ2-7, with TRBD2 matching over 12 bases. Germline assignment: CDR1 SGHDT and CDR2 YYEEEE. J was trimmed by 0 bases and V by 5 bases; bases with no gene match: 18. This CDR3 is 20 amino acids long. CDR3 residues: CASRTRATSGSRQNSYEQYF. The CDR3 DNA sequence: TGTGCCAGCAGAACAAGAGCGACTAGCGGGAGTAGGCAGAACTCCTACGAGCAGTACTTC.

This clonotype was seen more than once but under ten times. J is TRBJ1-5 and V is TRBV4-2; D gene uncertain. Trimming cost V 0 bases and J 3 bases, with 12 bases left between them. The CDR3 covers 16 residues. Per germline, CDR1 LGHNA and CDR2 YNFKEQ. Here the CDR3 reads CASSQDSSRYNQPQHF. CDR3 in DNA: TGTGCCAGCAGCCAAGATTCGAGCAGGTACAATCAGCCCCAGCATTTT.

V usage is TRBV14 and J usage is TRBJ2-7; 13 bases are shared with TRBD2. The CDR3 contains 19 residues. J was trimmed by 7 bases and V by 0 bases; bases with no gene match: 15. CDR1 and CDR2 from the germline V gene are SGHDN and FVKESK. As DNA, the CDR3 is TGTGCCAGCAGCCAAGATCTGGGACTAGCGGGACGGTACGGTGGAGAGCAGTACTTC. Its protein is CASSQDLGLAGRYGGEQYF.

The rearrangement links TRBV7-2 to TRBJ1-6; possible D gene TRBD1, 6 bases. Germline V gene lookup returns CDR1 SGHTA and CDR2 FQGNSA. V shed 5 bases and J shed 10 bases, with 12 bases lying between them. This CDR3 region has 13 residues. CDR3 in amino acids: CASSPGARSPLHF. The CDR3 region has the DNA TGTGCCAGCAGCCCAGGGGCGCGATCACCCCTCCACTTT. Looking up the rest from reference TRBV7-2 and TRBJ1-6 gives the full variable domain: GAGVSQSPSNKVTEKGKDVELRCDPISGHTALYWYRQSLGQGLEFLIYFQGNSAPDKSGLPSDRFSAERTGGSVSTLTIQRTQQEDSAVYLCASSPGARSPLHFGNGTRLTVT.

CDR3 sequence (DNA): TGTGCCAGCAGTTTAGGGTCGGTAAAATATGGCTACACCTTC. Translating it yields CASSLGSVKYGYTF. V usage is TRBV12-3 or TRBV12-4 and J usage is TRBJ1-2, with D unclear. V was trimmed by 1 base and J by 5 bases, leaving 11 bases between them. The CDR3 contains 14 residues.